The clone carrying this T cell receptor (beta chain) was recorded a few times. What it recognizes is unknown. The sample originates from a study of T cell repertoires in cytomegalovirus infection. Study-wide context: Indicated by public TCR beta signatures were CMV infection and matching HLA type. Study-wide findings and caveats: The ex vivo response was dominated by HLA-C-restricted CMV-specific TCR beta clonotypes.

TCRdb reanalysed the reads using MiXCR and keeps one entry per CDR3 protein. The sample comprises roughly 570,000 distinct CDR3 sequences, approximately 40% of which are singletons, and around 46% rests with the top ten. Trimming took 2 bases from V and 5 from J; bases not matched to a gene: 5. Germline values: CDR1 LGHNA, CDR2 YSLEER. The CDR3 sequence is 15 residues long. This chain uses TRBV4-3 with TRBJ1-5; TRBD1 matches 8 bases. The source is a human donor in good health (CMV status not recorded). Some clones in this sample may be carry-over from other donors' samples. This specimen consisted of cultured PBMCs, obtained from culture after CMV antigen stimulation. This CDR3 is CASSQRDRPDQPQHF. CDR3 bases: TGCGCCAGCAGCCAAAGGGACAGGCCCGATCAGCCCCAGCATTTT.